This TCR beta chain was sequenced in a study of blood T cell repertoires in COVID-19 (TCRdb year 2020). For context, the study as a whole: The collaborator samples originated in the United States, Italy and Spain and spanned the acute and convalescent phases of COVID-19. The samples were drawn from two sources: the first 160 participants of the ongoing ImmuneRACE study, and 1,254 subjects contributed by 6 global collaborators. The dataset comprised deeply sampled blood TCRbeta repertoires from subjects exposed to, actively infected with, or recovered from COVID-19. Where available, HLA class I and class II types were taken from metadata supplied by the sample provider and were not determined by assay-based typing. Sample metadata almost always included a de-identified subject ID, COVID-19 status, age in years and sex. The prospective study material was composed of cDNA or gDNA derived from T cells, B-cell-depleted T cells, or PBMCs. The repertoires were released in a freely available public database meant as a resource for research on the immune response to SARS-CoV-2.

Paper-wide results and their limitations: The quantity of clinical and demographic metadata differed by source and by participant and was supplied without curation.

On this clone itself: Its antigen is unknown. It has no much larger one-base neighbor in the sample; base qualities were not kept.

Each collaborating institution followed its own protocols to collect whole blood in K2EDTA tubes. For TCRbeta analysis, collaborator samples were shipped as frozen whole blood, as isolated PBMCs, or as DNA extracted from either sample type. The germline V gene sets CDR1 to MNHEY and CDR2 to SVGAGI. At the junction V is shortened by 4 bases and J by 7 bases; bases outside the gene matches: 4. The CDR3 runs 13 amino acids, cysteine and phenylalanine included. Only the CDR3 region is kept as DNA, spanning 39 bases read in frame from base 1. TCRbeta CDR3 regions were amplified from genomic DNA by means of the immunoSEQ Assay, a bias-controlled multiplex PCR. In the original analysis: The number of nucleated cells in each sample was estimated from the amplification of reference gene primers within the assay. Sequence reads were collapsed and filtered to measure the absolute abundance of every unique TCRbeta CDR3 rearrangement. For each sample, productive Simpson clonality was calculated as the square root of Simpson's diversity index over productive rearrangements. Entries here come from immuneACCESS through TCRdb and include only in-frame sequences with V and J called. Some clones fail to appear in such tables; in the studies checked, an unresolved V gene covers under half of the shortfall, and the cause of the remainder is unknown. V and J calls and clone size are given by that table; D and trimming were obtained from the DNA. Within this sample are about 270,000 clones, with less than 85% of them counted one time only. The ten most abundant clones make up 2.5% to 3.5% of the sample.

The sequence was obtained from a woman aged 18-29 years with acute or convalescent COVID-19. Sequenced input: peripheral blood. The rearrangement joined TRBV6-5 to TRBJ2-4; TRBD2 matches 7 bases in the middle. The base sequence is TGTGCCAGCAGTTCGGGGGAGGGGAACATTCAGTACTTC. It translates to CASSSGEGNIQYF.